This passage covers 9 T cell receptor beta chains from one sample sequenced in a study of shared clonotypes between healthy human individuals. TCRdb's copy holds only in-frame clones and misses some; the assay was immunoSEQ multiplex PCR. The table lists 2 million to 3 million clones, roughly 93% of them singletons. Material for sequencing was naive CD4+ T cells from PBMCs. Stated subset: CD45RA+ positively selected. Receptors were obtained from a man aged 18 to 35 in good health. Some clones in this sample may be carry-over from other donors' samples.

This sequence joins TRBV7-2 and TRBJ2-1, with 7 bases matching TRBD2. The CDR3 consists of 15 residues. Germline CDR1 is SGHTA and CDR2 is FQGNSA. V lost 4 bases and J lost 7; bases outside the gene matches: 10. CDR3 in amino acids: CASSSQPGGMNEQFF. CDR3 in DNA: TGTGCCAGCAGCTCCCAACCCGGGGGGATGAATGAGCAGTTCTTC.

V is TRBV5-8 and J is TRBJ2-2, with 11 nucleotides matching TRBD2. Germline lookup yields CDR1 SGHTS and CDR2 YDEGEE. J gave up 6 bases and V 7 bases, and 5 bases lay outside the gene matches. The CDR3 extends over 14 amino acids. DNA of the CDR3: TGTGCCAGCGACCCGGGACTAGCGGCCGGGGAGCTGTTTTTT. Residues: CASDPGLAAGELFF.

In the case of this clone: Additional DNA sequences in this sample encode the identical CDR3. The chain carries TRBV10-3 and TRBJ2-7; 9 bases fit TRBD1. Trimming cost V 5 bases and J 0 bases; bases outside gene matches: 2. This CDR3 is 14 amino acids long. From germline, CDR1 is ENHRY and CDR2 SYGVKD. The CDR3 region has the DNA TGTGCCATCAGTCCGGGACAGGGCTCCTACGAGCAGTACTTC. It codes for CAISPGQGSYEQYF.

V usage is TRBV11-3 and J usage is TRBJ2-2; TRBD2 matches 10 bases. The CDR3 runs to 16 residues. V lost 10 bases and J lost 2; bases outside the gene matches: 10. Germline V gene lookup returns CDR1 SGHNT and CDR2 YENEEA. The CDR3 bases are TGTGCCATCGTAGCGGGAGGACCGACCAACACCGGGGAGCTGTTTTTT. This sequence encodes CAIVAGGPTNTGELFF.

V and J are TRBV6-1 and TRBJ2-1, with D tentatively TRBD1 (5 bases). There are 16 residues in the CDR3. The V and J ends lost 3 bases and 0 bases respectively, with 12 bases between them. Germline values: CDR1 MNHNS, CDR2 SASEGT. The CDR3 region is CASSDRQGSSYNEQFF. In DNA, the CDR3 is TGTGCCAGCAGTGATAGGCAGGGCAGCTCCTACAATGAGCAGTTCTTC.

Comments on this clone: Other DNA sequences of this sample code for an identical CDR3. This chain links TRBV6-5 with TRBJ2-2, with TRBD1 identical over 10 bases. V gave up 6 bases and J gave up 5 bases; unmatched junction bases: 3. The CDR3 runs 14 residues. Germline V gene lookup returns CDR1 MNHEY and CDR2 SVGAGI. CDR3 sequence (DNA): TGTGCCAGCAGCCGGGACAGGGGAACCGGGGAGCTGTTTTTT. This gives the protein CASSRDRGTGELFF.

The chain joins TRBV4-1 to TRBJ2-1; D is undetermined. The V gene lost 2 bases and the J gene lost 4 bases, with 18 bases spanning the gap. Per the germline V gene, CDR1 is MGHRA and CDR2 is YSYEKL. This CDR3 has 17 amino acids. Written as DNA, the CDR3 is TGCGCCAGCAGCCAACAGAGACGGAGAGGCCCTTACAATGAGCAGTTCTTC. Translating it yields CASSQQRRRGPYNEQFF.

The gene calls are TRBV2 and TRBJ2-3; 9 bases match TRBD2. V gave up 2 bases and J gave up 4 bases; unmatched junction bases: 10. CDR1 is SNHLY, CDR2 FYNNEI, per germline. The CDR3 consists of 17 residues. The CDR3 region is CASSEFRGRALADTQYF. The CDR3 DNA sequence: TGTGCCAGCAGTGAATTCCGCGGGAGGGCCCTCGCAGATACGCAGTATTTT.

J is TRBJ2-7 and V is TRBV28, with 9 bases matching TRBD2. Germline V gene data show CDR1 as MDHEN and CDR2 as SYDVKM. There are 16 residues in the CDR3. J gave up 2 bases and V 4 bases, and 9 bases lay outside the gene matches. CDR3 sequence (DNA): TGTGCCAGCAGTTCTCCCGGGACTAGCTTTACCTACGAGCAGTACTTC. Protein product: CASSSPGTSFTYEQYF.